A single sample gave rise to the 26 T cell receptor beta chains below, sequenced in a study of cytomegalovirus exposure and HLA in healthy donors. PCR was performed using 60 Vbeta and 13 Jbeta primers. Data came from immunoSEQ multiplex PCR; TCRdb stores just in-frame clones and leaves some out. This sample's table reports about 88,000 clones. Sequencing was performed on PBMCs. These receptors all stem from a girl aged 5 to 17 in good health and CMV-seropositive.

The chain has TRBV7-9 and TRBJ1-2; the D is unclear. Between the trimmed V and J ends, which lost 2 bases and 6 bases, there was a span of 7 bases. This CDR3 is 12 amino acids long. In germline, CDR1 is SEHNR, CDR2 FQNEAQ (reference sequence). CDR3 nucleotides: TGTGCCAGCAGCTTATCAGGTGATGGCTACACCTTC. This sequence encodes CASSLSGDGYTF.

The genes are TRBV28 and TRBJ1-4; possibly TRBD1 for D (5 bases). The CDR3 spans 15 residues. Trimming cost V 2 bases and J 10 bases, with 17 bases left between them. Germline CDR1 and CDR2: MDHEN and SYDVKM. The CDR3 sequence is CASSLRGVGGGKLFF. In nucleotides, the CDR3 is TGTGCCAGCAGTTTACGCGGCGTTGGGGGGGGAAAACTGTTTTTT. Full variable domain (remainder filled in from reference TRBV28 and TRBJ1-4): DVKVTQSSRYLVKRTGEKVFLECVQDMDHENMFWYRQDPGLGLRLIYFSYDVKMKEKGDIPEGYSVSREKKERFSLILESASTNQTSMYLCASSLRGVGGGKLFFGSGTQLSVL.

The chain couples TRBV4-1 to TRBJ2-7, with D possibly matching TRBD1 (5 bases). Trimming shortened V by 0 bases and J by 0 bases, and 9 bases separated the two germline ends. Germline CDR1 MGHRA, CDR2 YSYEKL. CDR3 length: 15 amino acids. CDR3 loop: CASSQETGISYEQYV. Here the CDR3 DNA reads TGCGCCAGCAGCCAAGAAACAGGCATCTCCTACGAGCAGTACGTC.

This rearrangement joins TRBV14 to TRBJ1-4; D unclear. Trimming removed 3 bases from V and 17 bases from J, with 13 bases in between. This CDR3 is built from 11 residues. Germline lookup yields CDR1 SGHDN and CDR2 FVKESK. The DNA for the CDR3 is TGTGCCAGCAGCCATGAGAGGGAGGTTTTTTTT. Translation: CASSHEREVFF.

V is TRBV29-1 and J is TRBJ1-2; the match to TRBD1 covers 9 bases. Looked up from germline, CDR1 is SQVTM and CDR2 is ANQGSEA. J lost 4 bases, V lost 6 bases, and 15 bases had no gene match. CDR3 length: 16 amino acids. DNA of the CDR3: TGCAGCGTCCGAACCCCCCCGGGACAGGGTAGCTATGGCTACACCTTC. The encoded protein is CSVRTPPGQGSYGYTF.

Comment on this clone: Different DNA sequences within this sample yield the same CDR3. The chain carries TRBV29-1 and TRBJ1-1; D is unclear. The CDR3 runs to 13 residues. From germline, CDR1 is SQVTM and CDR2 ANQGSEA. The V end lost 1 base, the J end lost 0 bases, and 6 bases lay between the germline ends. CDR3 nucleotide sequence: TGCAGCGTTGAAGGCAGGATGAACACTGAAGCTTTCTTT. Translating it yields CSVEGRMNTEAFF.

The chain combines TRBV19 with TRBJ2-7; TRBD1 agrees at 7 bases. CDR3 size: 14 residues. Germline V gives CDR1 LNHDA, CDR2 SQIVND (reference sequence). Trimming cost V 5 bases and J 3 bases; bases outside gene matches: 7. The CDR3 is CASSPGQEIYEQYF. The DNA of the CDR3 is TGTGCCAGTAGTCCCGGACAGGAAATCTACGAGCAGTACTTC.

The gene calls are TRBV11-2 and TRBJ2-7; 11 bases align to TRBD1. Germline trimming cut 3 bases from V and 4 bases from J; bases unmatched to any gene: 8. CDR3 length equals 16 residues. Germline assignment: CDR1 SGHAT and CDR2 FQNNGV. The CDR3 DNA follows: TGTGCCAGCAGCTTCGAACCGGGACAGGGGGTGTACGAGCAGTACTTC. Protein: CASSFEPGQGVYEQYF.

The CDR3 region is CASGSGQGWVTEAFF. In DNA, the CDR3 is TGTGCTAGTGGTTCAGGACAGGGTTGGGTGACTGAAGCTTTCTTT. The chain uses TRBV12-5 and TRBJ1-1; 8 bases line up with TRBD1. The CDR3 is made up of 15 amino acids. The germline V gene encodes CDR1 LGHNT and CDR2 FRNRAP. Trimming at V came to 4 bases and at J to 5 bases, leaving 9 bases not matched to a gene. Drawing the rest from reference TRBV12-5 and TRBJ1-1, the complete variable domain is DARVTQTPRHKVTEMGQEVTMRCQPILGHNTVFWYRQTMMQGLELLAYFRNRAPLDDSGMPKDRFSAEMPDATLATLKIQPSEPRDSAVYFCASGSGQGWVTEAFFGQGTRLTVV.

This chain uses TRBV5-1 with TRBJ2-2; 10 bases are a match to TRBD2. After removal of 0 bases from V and 0 bases from J, the junction contained 8 bases not matched to a gene. Germline assignment: CDR1 SGHRS and CDR2 YFSETQ. The CDR3 sequence is 19 residues long. The CDR3 here is CASSLVLAGDLANTGELFF. The DNA for the CDR3 is TGCGCCAGCAGCTTGGTTCTAGCGGGGGACCTCGCGAACACCGGGGAGCTGTTTTTT.

The V gene is TRBV19, the J gene TRBJ1-6; D call uncertain. Germline V gene lookup returns CDR1 LNHDA and CDR2 SQIVND (reference sequence). V was clipped by 2 bases and J by 8 bases, with 7 bases between them. CDR3 length equals 13 residues. The CDR3 DNA sequence: TGTGCCAGTAGTATATGGGCCGATTCACCCCTCCACTTT. It specifies CASSIWADSPLHF.

CDR3 protein: CASSQWTAPSYEQYF. CDR3 DNA sequence: TGCGCCAGCAGCCAATGGACAGCCCCCTCCTACGAGCAGTACTTC. J is TRBJ2-7 and V is TRBV4-1, with D possibly TRBD1 on 6 matching bases. This CDR3 is 15 amino acids long. V dropped 2 bases and J dropped 0 bases, with 11 bases sitting between them. Germline V gene data show CDR1 as MGHRA and CDR2 as YSYEKL.

The rearrangement joins TRBV25-1 to TRBJ2-5, with D possibly matching TRBD2 (5 bases). CDR3 length: 14 residues. The V and J ends lost 2 bases and 1 base respectively, with 8 bases between them. Germline V gene lookup returns CDR1 MGHDK and CDR2 SYGVNS. The CDR3: CASSERGTQETQYF. CDR3 sequence (DNA): TGTGCCAGCAGTGAACGGGGTACCCAAGAGACCCAGTACTTC.

As DNA, the CDR3 is TGTGCCAGCAGCTTCGGAGCGGGGGCGAACACCGGGGAGCTGTTTTTT. Residues: CASSFGAGANTGELFF. The chain joins TRBV7-8 to TRBJ2-2; 8 bases agree with TRBD2. Germline V gene data show CDR1 as SGHVS and CDR2 as FQNEAQ. Trimming cost V 3 bases and J 0 bases; bases outside gene matches: 3. This CDR3 region has 16 residues.

This chain uses TRBV27 with TRBJ2-5; TRBD1 aligns across 8 bases. The CDR3 is 15 residues long. V was pared by 5 bases and J by 4 bases, with 9 bases of the junction left unmatched. In germline, CDR1 is MNHEY, CDR2 SMNVEV (reference sequence). The DNA of the CDR3 is TGTGCCAGCAGTCCGGACAGGGAGTTAGGAGAGACCCAGTACTTC. Protein sequence: CASSPDRELGETQYF.

The gene calls are TRBV6-1 and TRBJ1-1, with D uncertain. This CDR3 has 12 amino acids. Per germline, CDR1 MNHNS and CDR2 SASEGT. The V and J ends lost 2 bases and 4 bases respectively, with 5 bases between them. CDR3: CASSERSTEAFF. Here the CDR3 DNA reads TGTGCCAGCAGTGAAAGGAGCACTGAAGCTTTCTTT.

CDR3 amino acids: CASSQSPQGVYEQYF. As DNA, the CDR3 is TGTGCCAGCAGCCAATCCCCGCAGGGCGTCTACGAGCAGTACTTC. This rearrangement joins TRBV9 to TRBJ2-7; possible D gene TRBD1, 5 bases. V was clipped by 4 bases and J by 3 bases, with 17 bases between them. CDR1 is SGDLS and CDR2 is YYNGEE in the germline V gene. The CDR3 spans 15 residues.

The V and J genes are TRBV19 and TRBJ1-2; the D gene is possibly TRBD1 (6 bases). CDR1 LNHDA and CDR2 SQIVND come from the germline V gene (reference sequence). This CDR3 is built from 14 residues. Trimming cost V 3 bases and J 5 bases, with 13 bases left between them. CDR3 sequence: CASSMGGALYGYTF. The CDR3 DNA follows: TGTGCCAGTAGTATGGGGGGGGCACTGTATGGCTACACCTTC.

The genes are TRBV29-1 and TRBJ2-1; D unresolved. Germline CDR1 SQVTM, CDR2 ANQGSEA. V was clipped by 5 bases and J by 7 bases, with 6 bases between them. The length of the CDR3 is 10 residues. The CDR3 nucleotides read TGCAGCGTTCAGGTGAATGAGCAGTTCTTC. Translated, it gives CSVQVNEQFF.

This chain joins TRBV2 and TRBJ1-5; a possible D gene is TRBD1 (5 bases). Germline lookup yields CDR1 SNHLY and CDR2 FYNNEI. This CDR3 has 15 residues. The V gene lost 6 bases and the J gene lost 1 base, with 13 bases spanning the gap. CDR3 region: CASRDPRQSNQPQHF. In DNA form, the CDR3 reads TGTGCCAGCAGGGACCCAAGACAGAGCAATCAGCCCCAGCATTTT.

In DNA, the CDR3 is TGTGCCAGCAGCCAAGATCTTCCCGGGGGGCGATCATATGGCTACACCTTC. Its translation is CASSQDLPGGRSYGYTF. The V gene is TRBV4-2, the J gene TRBJ1-2, with D possibly TRBD1 on 6 matching bases. V lost 0 bases and J 5 bases, leaving 19 bases between the germline ends. Germline V gene sequence: CDR1 LGHNA, CDR2 YNFKEQ. This CDR3 comprises 17 residues.

V and J are TRBV4-3 and TRBJ1-1; D gene unclear. CDR1 is LGHNA and CDR2 is YSLEER in the germline V gene. Trimming left V 5 bases short and J 9 bases short, with 16 bases between. This CDR3 region has 13 residues. In DNA form, the CDR3 reads TGCGCCAGCAGCAAGTCAGGTCAGGCAAAAGCTTTCTTT. This translates into CASSKSGQAKAFF.

The rearrangement links TRBV4-2 to TRBJ2-7, with 7 bases identical to TRBD1. Germline CDR1 LGHNA, CDR2 YNFKEQ. V lost 3 bases to trimming and J lost 0 bases; unmatched junction nucleotides: 8. The CDR3 is 16 residues long. This CDR3 reads CASSHDPGQSSYEQYF. CDR3 nucleotides: TGTGCCAGCAGCCATGACCCGGGACAGAGCTCCTACGAGCAGTACTTC.

The chain couples TRBV5-6 to TRBJ1-6, with a possible D match to TRBD1 (6 bases). The V and J ends lost 0 bases and 9 bases respectively, with 16 bases between them. This CDR3 is 16 amino acids long. Germline V gene sequence: CDR1 SGHDT, CDR2 YYEEEE. The CDR3 DNA reads TGTGCCAGCAGCTTGGCCACAGGGCAAGGAGCTTCACCCCTCCACTTT. Translating gives CASSLATGQGASPLHF.

The V and J genes are TRBV19 and TRBJ2-2, with 8 bases that match TRBD2. The CDR3 spans 15 residues. Trimming cost V 5 bases and J 3 bases; bases outside gene matches: 5. CDR1 LNHDA and CDR2 SQIVND come from the germline V gene (reference sequence). The DNA of the CDR3 is TGTGCCAGTAGTTCAGCGGGGGCGTACACCGGGGAGCTGTTTTTT. Translation gives CASSSAGAYTGELFF. Full variable domain (missing parts from reference TRBV19 and TRBJ2-2): DGGITQSPKYLFRKEGQNVTLSCEQNLNHDAMYWYRQDPGQGLRLIYYSQIVNDFQKGDIAEGYSVSREKKESFPLTVTSAQKNPTAFYLCASSSAGAYTGELFFGEGSRLTVL.

The rearrangement links TRBV28 to TRBJ2-7; D possibly corresponds to TRBD1 (6 bases). V was clipped by 6 bases and J by 3 bases, with 9 bases between them. There are 12 residues in the CDR3. Germline V gene sequence: CDR1 MDHEN, CDR2 SYDVKM. The CDR3 here is CASRDRLYEQYV. In nucleotides, the CDR3 is TGTGCCAGCAGGGACAGACTCTACGAGCAGTACGTC.